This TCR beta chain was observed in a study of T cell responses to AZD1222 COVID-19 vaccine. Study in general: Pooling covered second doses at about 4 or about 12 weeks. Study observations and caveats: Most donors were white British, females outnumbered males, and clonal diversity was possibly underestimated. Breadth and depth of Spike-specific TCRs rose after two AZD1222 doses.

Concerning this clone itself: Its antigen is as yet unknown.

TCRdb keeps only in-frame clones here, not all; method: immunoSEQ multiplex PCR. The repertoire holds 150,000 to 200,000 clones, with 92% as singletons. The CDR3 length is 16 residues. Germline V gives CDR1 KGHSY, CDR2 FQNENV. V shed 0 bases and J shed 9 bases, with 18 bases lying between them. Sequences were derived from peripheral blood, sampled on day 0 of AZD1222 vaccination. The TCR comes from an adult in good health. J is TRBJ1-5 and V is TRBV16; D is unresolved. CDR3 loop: CASSQSLTLLGRPQHF. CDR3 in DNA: TGTGCCAGCAGCCAATCTTTAACCCTCCTGGGAAGGCCCCAGCATTTT.